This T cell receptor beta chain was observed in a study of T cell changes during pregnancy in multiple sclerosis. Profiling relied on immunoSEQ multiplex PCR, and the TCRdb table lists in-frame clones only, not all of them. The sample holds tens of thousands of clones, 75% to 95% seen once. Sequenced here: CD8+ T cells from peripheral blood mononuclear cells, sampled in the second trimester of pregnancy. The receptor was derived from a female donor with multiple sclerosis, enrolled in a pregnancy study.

This CDR3 is CASSFDTQGATNEKLFF. The CDR3 nucleotides read TGTGCCAGCAGCTTTGACACCCAGGGCGCAACTAATGAAAAACTGTTTTTT. This sequence joins TRBV7-6 and TRBJ1-4, with D tentatively TRBD1 (5 bases). This CDR3 is 17 amino acids long. Germline lookup yields CDR1 SGHVS and CDR2 FNYEAQ. V was trimmed by 3 bases and J by 0 bases, leaving 14 bases between them.